One and the same sample provided the 2 T cell receptor beta chains below, sequenced in a study of cytomegalovirus exposure and HLA in healthy donors. PCR involved 60 Vbeta and 13 Jbeta primers. Clones were read by immunoSEQ multiplex PCR, and TCRdb kept only the in-frame ones, dropping some. Of about 100,000 clones in the sample, 74% were seen once. Specimen: PBMCs. These receptor sequences come from a man aged 50-60 years in good health and CMV-seropositive.

This sequence joins TRBV7-8 and TRBJ2-1, with TRBD2 identical over 10 bases. The germline V gene encodes CDR1 SGHVS and CDR2 FQNEAQ. This CDR3 spans 16 amino acids. V lost 6 bases and J lost 1; bases outside the gene matches: 6. The CDR3 reads CASSNSGGFSYNEQFF. The CDR3 nucleotides are TGTGCCAGCAGTAATAGCGGGGGGTTTTCCTACAATGAGCAGTTCTTC.

The chain couples TRBV10-2 to TRBJ2-1; D remains unclear. V was clipped by 6 bases and J by 7 bases, with 7 bases between them. CDR1 and CDR2 from the germline V gene are WSHSY and SAAADI. This CDR3 has 11 amino acids. The CDR3, as DNA: TGCGCCAGCAGGCACTTGAATGAGCAGTTCTTC. The encoded protein is CASRHLNEQFF.